This passage covers 13 T cell receptor beta chains from one sample sequenced in a study of T cells in Graves' hyperthyroidism and ophthalmopathy. What was amplified from RNA transcripts were TCR beta CDR3 regions. First-round RT-PCR targeting the TCR CDR3 was performed with the HTBI primer set. TCRdb processed the multiplex PCR reads anew with MiXCR; each CDR3 protein has one entry. This sample carries 80,000 to 100,000 distinct CDR3 sequences, about 37% of them seen once, and the ten largest clones take 10%. Source material: peripheral blood or thyroid tissue (not recorded which). The source is a young woman with Graves' hyperthyroidism.

This clonotype has only a few counts. V is TRBV5-1 and J is TRBJ2-3; 15 bases agree with TRBD2. The CDR3 spans 19 residues. The V and J ends lost 2 bases and 1 base, in that order; junction bases with no gene match: 8. The germline V gene has CDR1 SGHRS and CDR2 YFSETQ. CDR3 loop: CASSFLGLAGGVGTDTQYF. In DNA, the CDR3 is TGCGCCAGCAGCTTCCTGGGACTAGCGGGAGGAGTCGGCACAGATACGCAGTATTTT. Full variable domain (rest looked up from reference TRBV5-1 and TRBJ2-3): KAGVTQTPRYLIKTRGQQVTLSCSPISGHRSVSWYQQTPGQGLQFLFEYFSETQRNKGNFPGRFSGRQFSNSRSEMNVSTLELGDSALYLCASSFLGLAGGVGTDTQYFGPGTRLTVL.

This clonotype has a count of ten or more. J is TRBJ2-7 and V is TRBV9, with 8 nucleotides matching TRBD2. The germline V gene encodes CDR1 SGDLS and CDR2 YYNGEE. The CDR3 loop spans 13 amino acids. Germline trimming cut 4 bases from V and 5 bases from J; bases unmatched to any gene: 5. DNA for the CDR3: TGTGCCAGCAGCCTTAGCGGGAACCACGAGCAGTACTTC. It yields the protein CASSLSGNHEQYF.

This clonotype was recorded at least ten times. V usage is TRBV5-6 and J usage is TRBJ1-6, with 7 nucleotides matching TRBD1. The CDR3 spans 15 residues. Germline loops: CDR1 SGHDT, CDR2 YYEEEE. The V and J ends lost 4 bases and 8 bases, in that order; junction bases with no gene match: 9. The DNA of the CDR3 is TGTGCCAGCAGCCGCGACAGGGAGAGGTATTCACCCCTCCACTTT. This encodes CASSRDRERYSPLHF.

To note about this clonotype: With a much larger clone just one base away, this may be a read error. The chain has TRBV2 and TRBJ1-2; no definite D call. Trimming cost V 7 bases and J 6 bases, with 18 bases left between them. Germline CDR1 and CDR2: SNHLY and FYNNEI. This CDR3 contains 14 residues. The DNA of the CDR3 is TGTGCCAGCATGAACGCAGCGGGGAGCCATGGCTACACCTTC. Its translation is CASMNAAGSHGYTF. The entire variable domain, with the rest obtained from reference TRBV2 and TRBJ1-2, is as follows: EPEVTQTPSHQVTQMGQEVILRCVPISNHLYFYWYRQILGQKVEFLVSFYNNEISEKSEIFDDQFSVERPDGSNFTLKIRSTKLEDSAMYFCASMNAAGSHGYTFGSGTRLTVV.

This clonotype was counted ten times or more. The gene calls are TRBV10-3 and TRBJ1-4; maybe TRBD1 (5 bases). CDR1 and CDR2 (germline): ENHRY, SYGVKD. V was clipped by 3 bases and J by 5 bases, with 16 bases between them. CDR3 size: 16 residues. This CDR3 is CAISDTRGTPNEKLFF. As DNA, the CDR3 is TGTGCCATCAGTGATACTAGGGGCACCCCCAATGAAAAACTGTTTTTT.

In this sample, this clonotype turned up many times. This chain connects TRBV7-9 to TRBJ1-1; tentatively, D is TRBD1 (6 bases). V shed 5 bases and J shed 3 bases, with 22 bases lying between them. Germline V gene sequence: CDR1 SEHNR, CDR2 FQNEAQ (reference sequence). This CDR3 has 17 amino acids. CDR3 protein: CASSPRGGVSIYTEAFF. In nucleotides, the CDR3 is TGTGCCAGCAGCCCCCGTGGGGGCGTAAGTATCTACACTGAAGCTTTCTTT. Full variable domain (rest looked up from reference TRBV7-9 and TRBJ1-1): DTGVSQNPRHKITKRGQNVTFRCDPISEHNRLYWYRQTLGQGPEFLTYFQNEAQLEKSRLLSDRFSAERPKGSFSTLEIQRTEQGDSAMYLCASSPRGGVSIYTEAFFGQGTRLTVV.

This clonotype has only a few counts. This may arise from a read error, as a much more abundant clone is one base away. The V gene is TRBV6-5, the J gene TRBJ2-7; TRBD2 might be the D (6 bases). Per the germline V gene, CDR1 is MNHEY and CDR2 is SVGAGI. The CDR3 contains 17 residues. The CDR3 here is CAGSYSGFTGEVYEQYF. For the CDR3, the DNA is TGTGCCGGCAGTTACTCGGGCTTCACGGGAGAAGTCTACGAGCAGTACTTC.

Notes on this clonotype: Mismatch with germline at one junction end may stem from a read error. V is TRBV24-1 and J is TRBJ1-4, with 8 bases aligning to TRBD1. The CDR3 has 18 residues. CDR1 is KGHDR and CDR2 is SFDVKD in the germline V gene. CDR3: CATSDPRTGNTTNERLFF. CDR3 in DNA: TGTGCCACCAGTGACCCTCGGACAGGGAACACAACTAATGAAAGACTGTTTTTT.

There are many counts of this clonotype. The chain uses TRBV12-5 and TRBJ1-1; no definite D call. The V and J ends lost 6 bases and 0 bases respectively, with 8 bases between them. Looked up from germline, CDR1 is LGHNT and CDR2 is FRNRAP. This CDR3 comprises 13 residues. The CDR3 DNA reads TGTGCTAGTGGCAGTACCCTGAACACTGAAGCTTTCTTT. This sequence encodes CASGSTLNTEAFF. The entire variable domain, with the rest obtained from reference TRBV12-5 and TRBJ1-1, is as follows: DARVTQTPRHKVTEMGQEVTMRCQPILGHNTVFWYRQTMMQGLELLAYFRNRAPLDDSGMPKDRFSAEMPDATLATLKIQPSEPRDSAVYFCASGSTLNTEAFFGQGTRLTVV.

This clonotype has a single count. The genes are TRBV10-3 and TRBJ1-1, with 9 bases fitting TRBD1. The CDR3 has 12 amino acids. V trimming: 10 bases; J trimming: 5 bases; junction bases outside the gene matches: 5. Germline V CDR1 and CDR2: ENHRY, SYGVKD. CDR3 in DNA: TGTGCCACCGGGACAGGGCAAACTGAAGCTTTCTTT. Translated: CATGTGQTEAFF.

This chain connects TRBV20-1 to TRBJ2-5, with D unclear. The length of the CDR3 is 11 residues. CDR1 and CDR2 from the germline V gene are DFQATT and SNEGSKA (reference sequence). Trimming cost V 5 bases and J 4 bases, with 8 bases left between them. CDR3 nucleotide sequence: TGCAGTGCTGGTGCCGGAGAGACCCAGTACTTC. Its protein is CSAGAGETQYF.

The gene calls are TRBV7-9 and TRBJ2-5; D is possibly TRBD2 (7 bases). V was pared by 4 bases and J by 5 bases, with 23 bases between. CDR1 and CDR2 (germline): SEHNR, FQNEAQ (reference sequence). The CDR3 has 17 amino acids. The CDR3, as DNA: TGTGCCAGCAGCTCGCCCGGGGGGACATACACCGGGGAGACCCAGTACTTC. Its translation is CASSSPGGTYTGETQYF.

This chain uses TRBV6-6 with TRBJ1-2; D might be TRBD1 (5 bases). Germline CDR1 MNHNY, CDR2 SVGAGI (reference sequence). With 7 bases removed from V and 4 bases from J, the gap between germline ends came to 10 bases. The CDR3 loop spans 12 amino acids. The CDR3 sequence is CASKTATYGYTF. The CDR3 DNA sequence: TGTGCCAGCAAGACAGCTACCTATGGCTACACCTTC.